This T cell receptor (beta chain) was recorded in a study of identical twins. Findings and limits, study-wide: Rather than following the same donors, the conclusions depended on cross-sectional statistical analysis. Weaker excess twin sharing was observed in beta out-of-frame sequences.

TCRdb reprocessed the 5' RACE reads with MiXCR, giving one entry per CDR3 protein. The sample lists roughly 230,000 distinct CDR3 sequences; about 8% were seen once. Trimming stripped 5 bases from V and 0 bases from J, with 11 bases between. This CDR3 spans 15 amino acids. The germline V gene encodes CDR1 SQVTM and CDR2 ANQGSEA. This clonotype occurred a few times. Antigen specificity is unknown. The same data also contributed to another study, on yellow fever vaccine responses in identical twins. That study reports: Convergence reportedly seemed to mark part of the twins' vaccine T cell response, with personalization marking the rest.

The sample comprised CD8+ T cells sorted from blood. The TCR comes from a woman between 18 and 29 years old in good health. The gene calls are TRBV29-1 and TRBJ2-6; D is undetermined. As DNA, the CDR3 is TGCAGCGTTATAAGCCTGTCCTCTGGGGCCAACGTCCTGACTTTC. Its protein is CSVISLSSGANVLTF.